This TCR beta chain was obtained from a study of cytomegalovirus exposure and HLA in healthy donors. Regarding the study as a whole: In all likelihood, a cluster of highly shared sequence variants was a sequencing artifact. The study recorded over 150 TCR beta chains that were cytomegalovirus-associated. The availability of immune exposure information extended only to CMV serostatus.

This PCR relied on a set of 60 Vbeta primers and 13 Jbeta primers. Sequencing used immunoSEQ multiplex PCR; TCRdb keeps in-frame clones, though not all of them. The sample carries about 87,000 clones, less than 10% recorded once. Trimming shortened V by 6 bases and J by 3 bases, and 21 bases separated the two germline ends. CDR1 and CDR2 from the germline V gene are MDHEN and SYDVKM. The CDR3 totals 17 residues. Note on this clone: Its antigen remains unknown.

Material for sequencing was PBMCs. The source of this sequence is a man over 45 in good health and CMV-seronegative. V is TRBV28 and J is TRBJ2-4, with a weak D call TRBD2 (5 bases). CDR3 protein: CASRARERLLGKNIQYF. The DNA of the CDR3 is TGTGCCAGCAGGGCCCGGGAACGGCTCCTAGGCAAAAACATTCAGTACTTC.